This entry concerns a single TCR beta chain. Its antigen is still unknown. Per-base quality was not reported, and no clone a single base away is much larger than it. The sample comes from a study of blood T cell repertoires in COVID-19 (dated by TCRdb to about 2020). Some background on the complete study: Samples covering the acute and convalescent phases of COVID-19 were provided by collaborators in the United States, Italy and Spain. The prospective study material was composed of cDNA or gDNA derived from T cells, B-cell-depleted T cells, or PBMCs. Deeply sampled blood TCRbeta repertoires from subjects exposed to, actively infected with, or recovered from COVID-19 were included in the dataset. The repertoires were made available in a free public database intended to serve as a resource for research on the immune response to SARS-CoV-2. Samples came from the ongoing ImmuneRACE study (first 160 participants) plus 1,254 subjects from 6 global collaborators. The sample metadata nearly always contained a de-identified subject ID, COVID-19 status, age in years and sex. HLA class I and class II types, where available, came from metadata supplied by the sample provider rather than from assay-based typing. Paper-wide results and their limitations: The amount of clinical and demographic metadata varied by source and participant and was provided uncurated.

CDR1 SNHLY and CDR2 FYNNEI were looked up in the germline V gene. V gives up 6 bases and J gives up 0 bases, and the segment between their germline ends measures 15 bases. From its cysteine to its phenylalanine, the CDR3 spans 16 amino acids. The entry retains the CDR3 DNA only, 48 bases that are in frame from base 1. TCRbeta CDR3 regions were amplified from genomic DNA by means of the immunoSEQ Assay, a bias-controlled multiplex PCR. In the authors' own workflow: Within the assay, amplification of reference gene primers was used to estimate how many nucleated cells each sample contained. To quantify the absolute abundance of each unique TCRbeta CDR3 rearrangement, sequence reads were collapsed and filtered. For each sample, productive Simpson clonality was calculated as the square root of Simpson's diversity index across productive rearrangements. Not all clones reach the TCRdb copy of this immuneACCESS table, which keeps in-frame sequences only. Checked studies attribute under half of the gap to unresolved V genes and leave the rest unexplained. V, J and clone size were drawn from that table, and D and trimming were deduced from the DNA. The sample table holds roughly 300,000 clones, of which about 86% were seen once. The ten largest clones capture 2.5% to 3% of the sample.

Whole blood was collected in K2EDTA tubes by collaborating institutions according to the institutions' own protocols. For TCRbeta analysis, collaborators shipped samples as frozen whole blood, isolated PBMCs, or DNA extracted from either of those sample types. This chain is built from TRBV2 and TRBJ1-5, with no D gene named confidently. The sequencing sample was made of peripheral blood. This receptor was obtained from a woman aged 55-69 years with active or convalescent COVID-19. For the CDR3, the sequence is CASSVNSVYSNQPQHF. The sequenced DNA: TGTGCCAGCAGCGTTAACAGTGTTTATAGCAATCAGCCCCAGCATTTT. With the portions outside the CDR3 filled from the reference TRBV2 and TRBJ1-5 genes, the complete variable region becomes EPEVTQTPSHQVTQMGQEVILRCVPISNHLYFYWYRQILGQKVEFLVSFYNNEISEKSEIFDDQFSVERPDGSNFTLKIRSTKLEDSAMYFCASSVNSVYSNQPQHFGDGTRLSIL.